Following are 10 T cell receptor beta chains from one sample sequenced in a study of T cells after yellow fever vaccination. TCRdb reanalysed the 5' RACE reads using MiXCR and keeps one entry per CDR3 protein. The sample yields a few hundred thousand distinct CDR3 sequences, around 5.3% seen once. The input for sequencing was CD4+ T cells sorted from PBMCs, taken on the day of the yellow fever booster vaccination. The source is a man between 18 and 35 years old who received the YFV17D yellow fever vaccine.

V gene TRBV28 combines with J gene TRBJ2-3, with D possibly being TRBD1 (6 bases). Germline V lookup: CDR1 MDHEN, CDR2 SYDVKM. Trimming shortened V by 4 bases and J by 7 bases, and 15 bases separated the two germline ends. This CDR3 region has 14 residues. The CDR3 loop reads CASSSPLQGHTQYF. For the CDR3, the DNA is TGTGCCAGCAGTTCCCCCCTACAGGGACATACGCAGTATTTT.

This clonotype was counted only a few times. The V gene is TRBV6-2 or TRBV6-3, the J gene TRBJ1-6; D is perhaps TRBD1 (6 bases). This CDR3 comprises 12 residues. Germline assignment: CDR1 MNHEY and CDR2 SVGEGT. Trimming cost V 8 bases and J 10 bases, with 12 bases left between them. Here the CDR3 reads CASGRGRSPLHF. The CDR3 bases are TGTGCCAGCGGCAGGGGACGGTCACCCCTCCACTTT.

In this sample, this clonotype turned up many times. The V call is TRBV9, the J call TRBJ1-1, with TRBD1 matching 7 bases. This CDR3 comprises 14 residues. V dropped 5 bases and J dropped 5; count of bases not matched to a gene: 9. CDR1 SGDLS and CDR2 YYNGEE come from the germline V gene. The CDR3 DNA follows: TGTGCCAGCAGTCCTTCGACAGGGTGGACTGAAGCTTTCTTT. It yields the protein CASSPSTGWTEAFF.

This clonotype was picked up a small number of times. This chain joins TRBV5-4 and TRBJ2-7, with D perhaps TRBD2 (7 bases). CDR1 and CDR2 (germline): SGHNT, YYREEE (reference sequence). The V and J ends lost 4 bases and 3 bases respectively, with 20 bases between them. This CDR3 has 16 amino acids. CDR3 DNA: TGTGCCAGCAGCCCTTCGGGGGGCGCAGGAATCTACGAGCAGTACTTC. It is translated as CASSPSGGAGIYEQYF.

The V call is TRBV11-3, the J call TRBJ2-1, with TRBD2 as a possible D gene (6 bases). Trimming took off 5 bases at V and 7 bases at J, with 9 bases between the two ends. The CDR3 is made up of 12 amino acids. Germline V gives CDR1 SGHNT, CDR2 YENEEA. This CDR3 reads CASSRLGNEQFF. CDR3 in DNA: TGTGCCAGCAGCCGACTAGGTAATGAGCAGTTCTTC.

This clonotype has at least ten counts. V gene TRBV28 combines with J gene TRBJ2-1, with 8 bases fitting TRBD1. Trimming cost V 2 bases and J 6 bases; bases outside gene matches: 6. Germline V gene lookup returns CDR1 MDHEN and CDR2 SYDVKM. This CDR3 is built from 15 residues. In DNA, the CDR3 is TGTGCCAGCAGTTTAGCGGGACAGGCAAGCAATGAGCAGTTCTTC. Translation gives CASSLAGQASNEQFF.

This clonotype turned up a few times. The CDR3 region has the DNA TGTGCCAGCAGGGGCCAGGGGGCAAGCACAGATACGCAGTATTTT. This gives the protein CASRGQGASTDTQYF. This chain joins TRBV28 and TRBJ2-3, with 8 bases identical to TRBD1. Germline-derived CDR1 and CDR2 are MDHEN and SYDVKM. V lost 6 bases to trimming and J lost 0 bases; unmatched junction nucleotides: 5. The CDR3 has 15 residues.

This rearrangement joins TRBV3-1 to TRBJ2-2; maybe TRBD1 (5 bases). CDR1 LGHDT and CDR2 YNNKEL come from the germline V gene (reference sequence). Trimming removed 6 bases at V and 5 bases at J, with 10 bases between. The CDR3 has 13 residues. CDR3 nucleotides: TGTGCCAGCAGATTAAGACAGACCGGGGAGCTGTTTTTT. It yields the protein CASRLRQTGELFF.

The chain uses TRBV7-2 and TRBJ1-1; 7 bases are a match to TRBD1. Germline V lookup: CDR1 SGHTA, CDR2 FQGNSA. This CDR3 is built from 13 residues. With V trimmed by 5 bases and J by 9 bases, 9 bases remained unmatched. CDR3 coding DNA: TGTGCCAGCAGCACCCGGACAGGCGTAAAAGCTTTCTTT. Translation gives CASSTRTGVKAFF.

This clonotype was seen a handful of times. This chain joins TRBV6-2 or TRBV6-3 and TRBJ2-3; 11 bases map to TRBD2. Germline CDR1 is MNHEY and CDR2 is SVGEGT. The V segment lost 8 bases and the J segment 6 bases; nucleotides outside the gene matches: 7. The CDR3 is 14 residues long. The CDR3 sequence is CASASGGTSDTQYF. In DNA form, the CDR3 reads TGTGCCAGCGCTAGCGGGGGGACTTCGGATACGCAGTATTTT.